These 5 T cell receptor beta chains were all obtained from the same sample, sequenced in a study of T cells in Graves' hyperthyroidism and ophthalmopathy. The CDR3 regions of TCR beta were amplified from RNA transcripts. During a first-round RT-PCR of the TCR CDR3, the HTBI primer set was used. Each CDR3 protein gets one entry after TCRdb re-called the multiplex PCR reads with MiXCR. This sample has approximately 570,000 distinct CDR3 sequences; about 20% occur once, and the top ten carry less than 55%. Sequencing was carried out using blood. The receptors were sampled from a man aged 40-49 years with Graves' ophthalmopathy.

This clonotype was counted at least ten times. The V call is TRBV7-6, the J call TRBJ2-1; 13 bases line up with TRBD2. J gave up 7 bases and V 4 bases, and 10 bases lay outside the gene matches. Germline V gives CDR1 SGHVS, CDR2 FNYEAQ. CDR3 length: 17 amino acids. CDR3 sequence (DNA): TGTGCCAGCAGCTCACCAGGACTAGCGGGAGTAGGTAATGAGCAGTTCTTC. It encodes CASSSPGLAGVGNEQFF.

Ten or more counts support this clonotype. V and J are TRBV7-8 and TRBJ2-2; a weak D match, TRBD1 (5 bases). CDR3 size: 17 residues. V lost 1 base to trimming and J lost 2 bases, with 14 bases between them. Germline-derived CDR1 and CDR2 are SGHVS and FQNEAQ. The CDR3: CASSLGGGRANTGELFF. The CDR3 DNA reads TGTGCCAGCAGCTTAGGCGGTGGCAGGGCTAACACCGGGGAGCTGTTTTTT.

In its sample, this clonotype was seen many times. The V gene is TRBV30, the J gene TRBJ1-2; no clear D gene. The CDR3 consists of 12 residues. CDR1 is GTSNPN, CDR2 SVGIG, per germline (reference sequence). Between the trimmed V and J ends, which lost 4 bases and 4 bases, there was a span of 10 bases. The CDR3 protein is CAWNSRSYGYTF. In DNA form, the CDR3 reads TGTGCCTGGAATAGCCGTTCCTATGGCTACACCTTC.

The chain couples TRBV7-8 to TRBJ1-5, with unresolved D. The V end was cut by 3 bases, the J end by 7 bases, with 13 bases between. This CDR3 is 14 amino acids long. Germline loops: CDR1 SGHVS, CDR2 FQNEAQ. CDR3 DNA sequence: TGTGCCAGCAGCTTGACGGGTCTGGACCAGCCCCAGCATTTT. This sequence encodes CASSLTGLDQPQHF.

A remark on this clonotype: The junction departs from the called germline gene at one end, perhaps through a read error. V is TRBV5-1 and J is TRBJ1-1; a possible D gene is TRBD1 (5 bases). The CDR3 is 12 amino acids. The germline V gene has CDR1 SGHRS and CDR2 YFSETQ. CDR3 protein: CTSSLGGTEAFF. CDR3 DNA sequence: TGCACCAGCAGCTTGGGGGGTACTGAAGCTTTCTTT.